The 18 T cell receptor beta chains reported below all come from one sample, sequenced in a study of T cells in Graves' hyperthyroidism and ophthalmopathy. It was RNA transcripts that yielded the amplified TCR beta CDR3 regions. RT-PCR in the first round (using the HTBI primer set) targeted the TCR CDR3. TCRdb re-analysed the multiplex PCR reads in MiXCR, keeping a single row per CDR3 protein. The table shows 380,000 or so distinct CDR3 sequences, with less than 15% occurring only once. The sample was blood. These TCRs come from a man in his thirties or forties with Graves' hyperthyroidism that later progressed to Graves' ophthalmopathy.

The chain links TRBV6-5 to TRBJ1-2; D unresolved. CDR3 size: 14 residues. The V gene lost 0 bases and the J gene lost 8 bases, with 13 bases spanning the gap. Germline CDR1 reads MNHEY; CDR2 reads SVGAGI. CDR3 bases: TGTGCCAGCAGTTACTCATCTCGTCTTGGAGGCTACACCTTC. Translation: CASSYSSRLGGYTF.

This clonotype appeared a few times. The rearrangement uses TRBV4-2 and TRBJ1-1, with D possibly being TRBD1 (5 bases). The CDR3 sequence is 14 residues long. V was trimmed by 0 bases and J by 7 bases, leaving 12 bases between them. In germline, CDR1 is LGHNA, CDR2 YNFKEQ. The CDR3 bases are TGTGCCAGCAGCCAAGACCCCGGGACCCGTGAAGCTTTCTTT. It codes for CASSQDPGTREAFF.

This clonotype was seen a handful of times. The chain combines TRBV11-2 with TRBJ2-3; 7 positions agree with TRBD1. CDR3 length: 13 residues. V trimming: 8 bases; J trimming: 4 bases; junction bases outside the gene matches: 6. The germline V gene encodes CDR1 SGHAT and CDR2 FQNNGV. The CDR3 sequence: CASSRQGPDTQYF. The CDR3 DNA follows: TGTGCCAGCTCCCGACAGGGACCAGATACGCAGTATTTT.

This clonotype appeared many times. V and J are TRBV11-2 and TRBJ1-2; D remains unclear. The CDR3 is 14 amino acids. The germline CDR1 and CDR2 sequences are SGHAT and FQNNGV. V dropped 3 bases and J dropped 4 bases, with 12 bases sitting between them. The DNA for the CDR3 is TGTGCCAGCAGCTTTGGCCAGGTGGGCTATGGCTACACCTTC. Its protein product is CASSFGQVGYGYTF.

This clonotype was found a few times. V usage is TRBV5-6 and J usage is TRBJ1-4; the match to TRBD1 covers 7 bases. V gave up 3 bases and J gave up 8 bases; unmatched junction bases: 7. CDR1 is SGHDT and CDR2 is YYEEEE in the germline V gene. The CDR3 totals 14 residues. CDR3 coding DNA: TGTGCCAGCAGCTACAGGGGCGGAGGAGAAAAACTGTTTTTT. Translating gives CASSYRGGGEKLFF.

This clonotype was detected a few times. The chain carries TRBV10-3 and TRBJ2-5; D unresolved. Germline V lookup: CDR1 ENHRY, CDR2 SYGVKD. With 1 base removed from V and 0 bases from J, the gap between germline ends came to 9 bases. The CDR3 length is 15 residues. The CDR3 sequence: CAISELQRYQETQYF. The CDR3, as DNA: TGTGCCATCAGTGAGTTGCAGAGGTACCAAGAGACCCAGTACTTC.

This clonotype was found a few times. This rearrangement joins TRBV5-4 to TRBJ1-6, with D possibly TRBD1 on 6 matching bases. The CDR3 has 14 amino acids. The germline V gene has CDR1 SGHNT and CDR2 YYREEE (reference sequence). The V end lost 3 bases, the J end lost 10 bases, and 14 bases lay between the germline ends. CDR3 in amino acids: CASSSDPQGSPLHF. In nucleotides, the CDR3 is TGTGCCAGCAGCTCCGACCCACAGGGATCACCCCTCCACTTT. Full variable domain (outside the CDR3, taken from reference TRBV5-4 and TRBJ1-6): ETGVTQSPTHLIKTRGQQVTLRCSSQSGHNTVSWYQQALGQGPQFIFQYYREEENGRGNFPPRFSGLQFPNYSSELNVNALELDDSALYLCASSSDPQGSPLHFGNGTRLTVT.

The rearrangement uses TRBV5-1 and TRBJ2-7, with 9 bases identical to TRBD2. The junction had 4 bases not matched to a gene; V was cut back by 5 bases and J by 4 bases. The germline V gene has CDR1 SGHRS and CDR2 YFSETQ. The CDR3 consists of 13 residues. CDR3 coding DNA: TGCGCCAGCAGATCTAGCGGGGCTTACGAGCAGTACTTC. Protein sequence: CASRSSGAYEQYF. Looking up the rest from reference TRBV5-1 and TRBJ2-7 gives the full variable domain: KAGVTQTPRYLIKTRGQQVTLSCSPISGHRSVSWYQQTPGQGLQFLFEYFSETQRNKGNFPGRFSGRQFSNSRSEMNVSTLELGDSALYLCASRSSGAYEQYFGPGTRLTVT.

There are a few counts of this clonotype. DNA for the CDR3: TGCGCCAGCAGCGGGGGTACCTACAATGAGCAGTTCTTC. Its protein product is CASSGGTYNEQFF. The chain combines TRBV10-1 with TRBJ2-1, with D possibly matching TRBD2 (6 bases). This CDR3 has 13 residues. With 6 bases removed from V and 2 bases from J, the gap between germline ends came to 8 bases. The germline V gene has CDR1 WNHNN and CDR2 SYGVQD (reference sequence).

There are a few counts of this clonotype. V gene TRBV18 combines with J gene TRBJ2-1; D gene uncertain. Per germline, CDR1 KGHSH and CDR2 LQKENI. This CDR3 contains 13 residues. Between the trimmed V and J ends, which lost 2 bases and 3 bases, there was a span of 5 bases. CDR3 loop: CASSPEFYNEQFF. CDR3 DNA sequence: TGTGCCAGCTCACCAGAGTTCTACAATGAGCAGTTCTTC.

Many counts were recorded for this clonotype. The rearrangement links TRBV6-2 or TRBV6-3 to TRBJ2-3; D might be TRBD1 (7 bases). The ends were cut back, 7 bases at V and 5 bases at J, with 13 bases in the middle. The CDR3 has 13 amino acids. From germline, CDR1 is MNHEY and CDR2 SVGEGT. CDR3 DNA sequence: TGTGCCAGCACCAACAGGGGAGGAGATACGCAGTATTTT. Translation: CASTNRGGDTQYF.

The chain carries TRBV20-1 and TRBJ2-2; 9 bases match TRBD1. From germline, CDR1 is DFQATT and CDR2 SNEGSKA (reference sequence). CDR3 length: 14 residues. Losses at the gene ends were 4 bases for V and 6 bases for J; bases not matched to a gene: 6. Here the CDR3 DNA reads TGCAGTGCTACCTCAGGGACAGGGCCCGGGGAGCTGTTTTTT. This encodes CSATSGTGPGELFF.

This clonotype showed up many times. CDR3 sequence (DNA): TGTGCCACCAGCAGAGGCTCGGATAATCAGCCCCAGCATTTT. Protein product: CATSRGSDNQPQHF. This sequence joins TRBV15 and TRBJ1-5; D gene unclear. This CDR3 comprises 14 residues. The V and J ends lost 1 base and 4 bases respectively, with 8 bases between them. Germline CDR1 LNHNV, CDR2 YYDKDF (reference sequence).

This chain uses TRBV9 with TRBJ2-1; 7 bases agree with TRBD1. V trimming: 4 bases; J trimming: 8 bases; junction bases outside the gene matches: 9. This CDR3 is built from 14 residues. The V gene's germline CDR1 is SGDLS and CDR2 YYNGEE. The CDR3 loop reads CASSRQGQGDEQFF. DNA of the CDR3: TGTGCCAGCAGCAGACAGGGTCAGGGAGATGAGCAGTTCTTC. The full variable domain, in which reference TRBV9 and TRBJ2-1 provide the parts outside the CDR3, is DSGVTQTPKHLITATGQRVTLRCSPRSGDLSVYWYQQSLDQGLQFLIQYYNGEERAKGNILERFSAQQFPDLHSELNLSSLELGDSALYFCASSRQGQGDEQFFGPGTRLTVL.

The chain uses TRBV27 and TRBJ1-5; no clear D gene. V was shortened by 0 bases and J by 5 bases, with 14 bases between the two germline ends. Germline CDR1 reads MNHEY; CDR2 reads SMNVEV (reference sequence). This CDR3 is built from 16 residues. The CDR3 DNA is TGTGCCAGCAGTTTATCCCCCCCTGGAGGTCATCAGCCCCAGCATTTT. It encodes CASSLSPPGGHQPQHF.

The rearrangement uses TRBV7-2 and TRBJ2-1; the match to TRBD2 covers 12 bases. CDR3 length: 14 residues. The germline gives CDR1 SGHTA, CDR2 FQGNSA. The J segment lost 15 bases and the V segment lost 5 bases, leaving 11 bases of the junction unmatched. In DNA, the CDR3 is TGTGCCAGCAGCCCAAGGGCTAGCGGGGGGGCCGTGTTCTTC. This codes for CASSPRASGGAVFF. Together with reference TRBV7-2 and TRBJ2-1, the CDR3 gives the full variable domain: GAGVSQSPSNKVTEKGKDVELRCDPISGHTALYWYRQSLGQGLEFLIYFQGNSAPDKSGLPSDRFSAERTGGSVSTLTIQRTQQEDSAVYLCASSPRASGGAVFFGPGTRLTVL.

V usage is TRBV5-1 and J usage is TRBJ2-1; 11 bases map to TRBD2. The V gene end was trimmed by 5 bases and the J gene end by 4 bases; junction bases not matched to a gene: 5. Germline CDR1 SGHRS, CDR2 YFSETQ. The CDR3 is made up of 15 amino acids. DNA for the CDR3: TGCGCCAGCAGTATAGCGGGGGGGGAATACAATGAGCAGTTCTTC. It is translated as CASSIAGGEYNEQFF.

The sample holds many counts of this clonotype. The chain employs TRBV20-1 and TRBJ2-7; D remains ambiguous. This CDR3 has 11 amino acids. CDR1 is DFQATT, CDR2 SNEGSKA, per germline (reference sequence). Trimming removed 5 bases from V and 0 bases from J, with 5 bases in between. CDR3: CSAPSSYEQYF. The CDR3 nucleotides are TGCAGTGCTCCTAGCTCCTACGAGCAGTACTTC.